The text below deals with one T cell receptor beta chain. The sample comes from a study of ipilimumab plus nivolumab after autologous stem cell transplantation. Study background: Median doses per patient: roughly five ipilimumab, roughly 8 nivolumab. Myeloma patients were high-risk transplant-naive or relapsed within 3 years of first autologous transplant.

Trimming removed 4 bases at V and 0 bases at J, with 10 bases between. From germline, CDR1 is WSHSY and CDR2 SAAADI. The CDR3 totals 14 residues. Profiled with immunoSEQ multiplex PCR; TCRdb holds only in-frame clones, not every one. The sample consists of tens of thousands of clones, almost 95% of them appearing once. Patients got ipilimumab 1 mg/kg beginning 14 to 28 days post-transplant. The receptor was isolated from a male donor with multiple myeloma. Sample: PBMCs, taken in a trial of ipilimumab plus nivolumab as post-transplant consolidation. The rearrangement links TRBV10-2 to TRBJ2-7, with D perhaps being TRBD1 or TRBD2 (6 bases each). This chain's CDR3 is CASSGRGSSYEQYF. The CDR3 nucleotides read TGCGCCAGCAGTGGGAGGGGGAGCTCCTACGAGCAGTACTTC.